This TCR beta chain was obtained from a study of T cell responses to AZD1222 COVID-19 vaccine. Study-wide points: Targeting of unmutated variant regions was reportedly seen in nearly half of spike-specific TCRs.

Turning to this clone: Its matching antigen is unknown.

The CDR3 loop spans 14 amino acids. The V end lost 3 bases, the J end lost 6 bases, and 15 bases lay between the germline ends. Germline loops: CDR1 MNHNS, CDR2 SASEGT. The table came from immunoSEQ multiplex PCR; TCRdb's copy has only in-frame clones and leaves some out. Of roughly 96,000 clones listed, 85% to 90% are singletons. The clonotype was recovered from an adult in good health. This rearrangement joins TRBV6-1 to TRBJ2-7; a possible D gene is TRBD2 (6 bases). The material was peripheral blood, obtained on day 0 of AZD1222 vaccination. The CDR3 DNA follows: TGTGCCAGCAGTGATCGGGACTCCTCTTTCGAGCAGTACTTC. Amino acid sequence: CASSDRDSSFEQYF.